What follows are 26 T cell receptor beta chains derived from one specimen sequenced in a study of human T cells and chemical hapten exposure. TCRdb re-called the RACE reads through MiXCR, storing one row per CDR3 protein. The table has about 360,000 distinct CDR3 sequences, about 7% seen once; the top ten hold 8.4%. Described time point: patch test 1, 2 weeks after DPC sensitization. Treatment meaning: therapeutic diphenylcyclopropenone sensitization with weekly scalp DPC. The sequencing used whole blood, collected in connection with sensitization to the hapten diphenylcyclopropenone (DPC). The receptors were gathered from a young woman with alopecia areata. Some clones in this sample may be carry-over from other donors' samples.

About this clonotype: A read error may be the cause here, since a much bigger clone is one base away. The V call is TRBV5-1, the J call TRBJ1-6; 9 nucleotides match TRBD1. The CDR3 runs to 15 residues. In germline, CDR1 is SGHRS, CDR2 YFSETQ. The CDR3 here is CASSLETGGNSPHHF. The CDR3 DNA sequence: TGCGCCAGCAGCTTGGAGACAGGGGGTAATTCACCCCACCACTTT.

This clonotype showed up just a few times. CDR3 DNA sequence: TGTGCCATCAGTGAATCGGAAAGCACCGGGGAGCTGTTTTTT. Protein sequence: CAISESESTGELFF. The chain is built from TRBV10-3 and TRBJ2-2; no firm D call. Germline loops: CDR1 ENHRY, CDR2 SYGVKD. The CDR3 contains 14 residues. V lost 3 bases and J 4 bases, leaving 9 bases between the germline ends.

This clonotype was seen ten or more times. This chain uses TRBV11-2 with TRBJ2-5; 8 bases are shared with TRBD2. The CDR3 contains 15 residues. The germline V gene encodes CDR1 SGHAT and CDR2 FQNNGV. After removal of 3 bases from V and 2 bases from J, the junction contained 5 bases not matched to a gene. The CDR3 nucleotides are TGTGCCAGCAGCTTCTTAGCGGGGCCTCAAGAGACCCAGTACTTC. Translating it yields CASSFLAGPQETQYF.

This clonotype came up many times. The chain carries TRBV4-1 and TRBJ1-4, with D perhaps TRBD1 (6 bases). Germline CDR1 MGHRA, CDR2 YSYEKL. Trimming took 5 bases from V and 4 from J, leaving 17 bases between them. The CDR3 has 16 amino acids. The CDR3: CASSGRTELLNEKLFF. In DNA form, the CDR3 reads TGCGCCAGCAGCGGACGGACAGAACTCCTTAATGAAAAACTGTTTTTT.

Many counts were recorded for this clonotype. The chain combines TRBV12-3 or TRBV12-4 with TRBJ2-7; 7 nucleotides match TRBD1. The CDR3 sequence is 11 residues long. The ends lost 5 bases at V and 5 bases at J; junction bases unmatched: 0. Here the CDR3 reads CASSTGDEQYF. The CDR3 region has the DNA TGTGCCAGCAGTACAGGGGACGAGCAGTACTTC.

The chain couples TRBV12-3 or TRBV12-4 to TRBJ2-1; D is unclear. Trimming cost V 5 bases and J 12 bases, with 17 bases left between them. There are 13 residues in the CDR3. CDR3 sequence reads: CASSRPPVIGQFF. The CDR3 region has the DNA TGTGCCAGCAGTCGCCCGCCCGTTATAGGGCAGTTCTTC.

The CDR3 here is CASGLGQGYNEQFF. DNA of the CDR3: TGTGCTAGTGGCCTCGGACAGGGGTACAATGAGCAGTTCTTC. J is TRBJ2-1 and V is TRBV12-5, with 9 bases that match TRBD1. This CDR3 is built from 14 residues. V gave up 6 bases and J gave up 4 bases; unmatched junction bases: 4. Germline CDR1 reads LGHNT; CDR2 reads FRNRAP.

This clonotype has just a few counts. The chain combines TRBV6-5 with TRBJ1-5; no reliable D call. The V gene lost 5 bases and the J gene lost 6 bases, with 11 bases spanning the gap. Germline lookup yields CDR1 MNHEY and CDR2 SVGAGI. This CDR3 contains 13 residues. The CDR3 DNA follows: TGTGCCAGCAGTCCCCTAGAGGGTCAGCCCCAGCATTTT. Translated, it gives CASSPLEGQPQHF.

This sequence joins TRBV27 and TRBJ1-2, with D perhaps TRBD1 (5 bases). The CDR3 sequence is 15 residues long. V lost 0 bases and J lost 3, with 11 bases in between. Germline CDR1 reads MNHEY; CDR2 reads SMNVEV (reference sequence). The DNA for the CDR3 is TGTGCCAGCAGTTTATCATCAGTACAGGACTATGGCTACACCTTC. Translating gives CASSLSSVQDYGYTF.

Many counts were recorded for this clonotype. The J gene is TRBJ2-3, the V gene TRBV12-3 or TRBV12-4, with D unclear. Trimming cost V 6 bases and J 7 bases, with 8 bases left between them. The CDR3 length is 11 residues. CDR3 DNA: TGTGCCAGCAGCGAACTCAATACGCAGTATTTT. It specifies CASSELNTQYF.

This clonotype has more than one count but fewer than ten. The chain recombines TRBV7-6 with TRBJ1-5; TRBD1 matches at 7 bases. The CDR3 spans 16 residues. The germline V gene has CDR1 SGHVS and CDR2 FNYEAQ. J gave up 1 base and V 4 bases, and 7 bases lay outside the gene matches. The CDR3 nucleotides are TGTGCCAGCAGCTCCGGCTACAGGGGAAGCAATCAGCCCCAGCATTTT. Its protein is CASSSGYRGSNQPQHF.

This sequence joins TRBV21-1 and TRBJ1-5. TRBV21-1 has pseudogene status. The CDR3 totals 14 residues. The CDR3 region has the DNA TGTGCCAGACCCAAACGGACTTCGAATCAGCCCCAGCATTTT. Encoded protein: CARPKRTSNQPQHF.

In its sample, this clonotype was seen many times. The CDR3 loop reads CASSPLQGTDTQYF. The CDR3 bases are TGTGCCAGCAGCCCGCTGCAGGGCACAGATACGCAGTATTTT. This rearrangement joins TRBV5-4 to TRBJ2-3; D not resolved. V lost 4 bases and J lost 1, with 10 bases in between. The germline CDR1 and CDR2 sequences are SGHNT and YYREEE (reference sequence). This CDR3 region has 14 residues.

This clonotype was observed many times. The V gene is TRBV10-3, the J gene TRBJ2-1; possibly TRBD2 for D (6 bases). CDR1 ENHRY and CDR2 SYGVKD come from the germline V gene. The V end was cut by 11 bases, the J end by 5 bases, with 16 bases between. The CDR3 totals 13 residues. The CDR3 nucleotides read TGTGCCGTAGCGGCCCTGACGGACAATGAGCAGTTCTTC. Translating gives CAVAALTDNEQFF.

This clonotype was counted at least ten times. The rearrangement uses TRBV4-3 and TRBJ2-7, with a possible D match to TRBD1 (6 bases). Trimming left V 4 bases short and J 0 bases short, with 10 bases between. This CDR3 is 14 amino acids long. Germline assignment: CDR1 LGHNA and CDR2 YSLEER. This CDR3 reads CASSRHRASYEQYF. CDR3 DNA: TGCGCCAGCAGCCGACACAGGGCCTCCTACGAGCAGTACTTC.

This clonotype was found a few times. The chain combines TRBV27 with TRBJ1-1, with D possibly matching TRBD1 (6 bases). Germline CDR1 and CDR2: MNHEY and SMNVEV (reference sequence). Trimming cost V 9 bases and J 0 bases, with 11 bases left between them. The CDR3 length is 13 residues. The CDR3: CASKDRLNTEAFF. The CDR3 bases are TGTGCCAGTAAAGACAGGCTGAACACTGAAGCTTTCTTT.

The CDR3 DNA reads TGTGCCAGCAGCCCGACGAACCTGAATCAGCCCCAGCATTTT. It translates to CASSPTNLNQPQHF. The chain employs TRBV7-2 and TRBJ1-5; D uncertain. The CDR3 has 14 amino acids. V shed 5 bases and J shed 4 bases, with 12 bases lying between them. Germline V CDR1 and CDR2: SGHTA, FQGNSA. The entire variable domain, with the rest obtained from reference TRBV7-2 and TRBJ1-5, is as follows: GAGVSQSPSNKVTEKGKDVELRCDPISGHTALYWYRQSLGQGLEFLIYFQGNSAPDKSGLPSDRFSAERTGGSVSTLTIQRTQQEDSAVYLCASSPTNLNQPQHFGDGTRLSIL.

The table lists this clonotype with many counts. The chain couples TRBV6-1 to TRBJ2-7, with D possibly TRBD1 on 7 matching bases. Deletions cut 11 bases from V and 7 bases from J, with 18 bases between. Germline V gene lookup returns CDR1 MNHNS and CDR2 SASEGT. CDR3 length: 12 amino acids. CDR3 sequence reads: CAGDSYGGEQYF. CDR3 in DNA: TGTGCCGGGGACAGCTACGGGGGTGAGCAGTACTTC.

The table lists this clonotype with many counts. This sequence joins TRBV7-3 and TRBJ2-1; 11 bases align to TRBD2. V trimming: 3 bases; J trimming: 7 bases; junction bases outside the gene matches: 5. CDR1 SGHTA and CDR2 FQGTGA come from the germline V gene. The CDR3 is 15 amino acids. The CDR3, as DNA: TGTGCCAGCAGCTTCCTAGCGGGGGGTGGAAATGAGCAGTTCTTC. Protein product: CASSFLAGGGNEQFF. Complete variable domain (other parts from reference TRBV7-3 and TRBJ2-1): GAGVSQTPSNKVTEKGKYVELRCDPISGHTALYWYRQSLGQGPEFLIYFQGTGAADDSGLPNDRFFAVRPEGSVSTLKIQRTERGDSAVYLCASSFLAGGGNEQFFGPGTRLTVL.

A few counts support this clonotype. The CDR3 loop is CASSLPFYGYTF. The DNA of the CDR3 is TGTGCCAGCAGTTTACCTTTTTATGGCTACACCTTC. The chain recombines TRBV28 with TRBJ1-2; D unresolved. Looked up from germline, CDR1 is MDHEN and CDR2 is SYDVKM. This CDR3 contains 12 residues. The V gene lost 2 bases and the J gene lost 5 bases, with 6 bases spanning the gap.

The chain is built from TRBV6-2 or TRBV6-3 and TRBJ2-5, with TRBD2 matching over 10 bases. This CDR3 has 15 residues. Looked up from germline, CDR1 is MNHEY and CDR2 is SVGEGT. V lost 5 bases to trimming and J lost 7 bases; unmatched junction nucleotides: 10. CDR3 protein: CASSLAGARGATQYF. CDR3 nucleotides: TGTGCCAGCAGTCTAGCGGGGGCCCGAGGGGCGACCCAGTACTTC.

The chain employs TRBV10-3 and TRBJ2-2; D is possibly TRBD1 (5 bases). CDR3 length equals 14 residues. Germline V gene lookup returns CDR1 ENHRY and CDR2 SYGVKD. Trimming took off 6 bases at V and 1 base at J, with 9 bases between the two ends. CDR3 nucleotides: TGTGCCATCAGAGGGGCCGGGAACACCGGGGAGCTGTTTTTT. As protein: CAIRGAGNTGELFF.

This clonotype came up many times. The chain combines TRBV6-5 with TRBJ2-5, with D possibly being TRBD1 or TRBD2 (5 bases each). The CDR3 contains 15 residues. Germline CDR1 and CDR2: MNHEY and SVGAGI. V lost 0 bases to trimming and J lost 7 bases, with 15 bases between them. For the CDR3, the DNA is TGTGCCAGCAGTTACTCTCAGGGTTATGGAGGGACCCAGTACTTC. Amino acids: CASSYSQGYGGTQYF.

This clonotype came up many times. The V gene is TRBV6-2 or TRBV6-3, the J gene TRBJ2-7; tentative D call: TRBD2 (6 bases). The length of the CDR3 is 17 residues. Trimming shortened V by 6 bases and J by 0 bases, and 21 bases separated the two germline ends. Per the germline V gene, CDR1 is MNHEY and CDR2 is SVGEGT. The CDR3 nucleotides are TGTGCCAGCAGGACCATTCAGGGACTTCCCGACTCCTACGAGCAGTACTTC. This translates into CASRTIQGLPDSYEQYF.

This clonotype came up a few times. The chain joins TRBV11-2 to TRBJ1-6; 8 bases fit TRBD1. CDR3 length: 16 amino acids. Germline loops: CDR1 SGHAT, CDR2 FQNNGV. The J segment lost 6 bases and the V segment lost 0 bases, leaving 4 bases of the junction unmatched. The CDR3 bases are TGTGCCAGCAGCTTAGACAGGACAGGGCTTAATTCACCCCTCCACTTT. Translation gives CASSLDRTGLNSPLHF.

There are a few counts of this clonotype. V is TRBV6-1 and J is TRBJ2-3; unclear D gene. Looked up from germline, CDR1 is MNHNS and CDR2 is SASEGT. Trimming took off 4 bases at V and 2 bases at J, with 10 bases between the two ends. The CDR3 has 14 residues. CDR3 in DNA: TGTGCCAGCAGTGGACCTAGGAACACAGATACGCAGTATTTT. It is translated as CASSGPRNTDTQYF.